This TCR beta chain was sequenced during a study of metastatic and nonmetastatic thyroid tumors. Overall study context: Patients with malignant and benign thyroid disease provided blood and tumor or nodule tissue, whose repertoires were compared.

There were no patients who had received any treatment before thyroid surgery. The CDR3 is 13 amino acids. The ends lost 5 bases at V and 7 bases at J; junction bases unmatched: 9. CDR1 and CDR2 from the germline V gene are GTSNPN and SVGIG (reference sequence). Points from the study as a whole: For both blood and tumor, malignant thyroid tumors reportedly showed significantly higher TCR beta diversity than benign nodules did.

As handled by the study authors: Building a distant-metastasis classifier for papillary thyroid cancer drew on CDR3 differences across clinicopathological groups. With MiXCR, TCRdb called clones anew from the PCR reads. The V and J calls, along with clone size, are taken from TCRdb and not from the paper's own processing. The repertoire holds 12,000 to 15,000 clones, with about a quarter as singletons. On this clone itself: What it binds is unknown.

This TCR came from a female donor with papillary thyroid cancer or a benign thyroid nodule (not recorded which). Some clones in this sample may be carry-over from other donors' samples. Material for sequencing was tumor tissue. V usage is TRBV30 and J usage is TRBJ2-7, with 9 bases fitting TRBD1. This CDR3 is CAWSGTGIWEQYF. CDR3 nucleotides: TGTGCCTGGTCCGGGACAGGGATATGGGAGCAGTACTTC.